This T cell receptor beta chain comes out of a study of Tregs in tolerant kidney transplant recipients. In the study overall: Related graft donors supplied nonmyeloablative bone marrow transplants, and mixed chimerism was transient.

Assay: immunoSEQ multiplex PCR; the TCRdb copy retains only in-frame clones and omits some. The sample has 50,000 to 80,000 clones, under 98% seen once. Unstimulated Tregs (CD4+CD25+CD127-) and CD4+CD25- non-Tregs were sorted from PBMCs. Before regulatory T cell sorting, thawed PBMCs rested overnight at 37°C in 200 IU/ml IL-2. Study-wide findings and caveats: In tolerant patients, donor-specific Tregs outgrew total Tregs, suggesting antigen-driven expansion.

Note on this clone: Its specificity is not known.

Sequences were derived from Tregs from blood, sampled before the transplant. The source of this sequence is a human donor who received a combined kidney and bone marrow transplant.

CDR3 in DNA: TGCGCCAGCAGCTTGGGGGGGCCCGCCAACTCCTACGAGCAGTACTTC. Amino acid sequence: CASSLGGPANSYEQYF. This chain links TRBV5-1 with TRBJ2-7, with D maybe TRBD1 (6 bases). The CDR3 totals 16 residues. The ends were cut back, 0 bases at V and 0 bases at J, with 13 bases in the middle. The germline V gene encodes CDR1 SGHRS and CDR2 YFSETQ.